Listed below are T cell receptor beta chains from one sample, sequenced in a study of graft-versus-host responses after intestinal transplantation. TCRdb keeps only in-frame clones here, not all; method: immunoSEQ multiplex PCR. The sample lists about 97,000 clones; approximately 90% were seen once. This specimen consisted of PBMCs, obtained roughly 68 weeks after intestinal transplant. The receptor source for this set is a human patient who received an intestinal transplant, so some T cells may come from the graft donor. The CDR3 runs from the conserved cysteine through the conserved F or W. Each record gives: J gene, clone size, D gene, V gene, CDR3 DNA, CDR3 protein. A D gene is named only where the DNA matches it firmly. Part of the rows lack a size; the others show once, few, many or a class for expanded clones.

>TRBJ1-1|-|-|TRBV6-5
TGTGCCAGCGGGGGGGTAACTGAAGCTTTCTTT
CASGGVTEAFF
>TRBJ2-1|once|TRBD1|TRBV6-1
TGTGCCAGCAGGGACCGGGACAGGGGATACAATGAGCAGTTCTTC
CASRDRDRGYNEQFF
>TRBJ1-3|-|-|TRBV10-3
TGTGCCATCAGTGAGTGGGCTGGAAACACCATATATTTT
CAISEWAGNTIYF
>TRBJ2-3|-|-|TRBV27
TGTGCCAGCAGTTTAATCTCTACTGGGTCAGATACGCAGTATTTT
CASSLISTGSDTQYF
>TRBJ1-2|-|-|TRBV10-3
TGTGCCATCACCACCCCGACAGGTTATGGCTACACCTTC
CAITTPTGYGYTF
>TRBJ2-7|-|TRBD1|TRBV5-5
TGTGCCAGCAGCCCCGGACAGGGGAGCTCCTACGAGCAGTACTTC
CASSPGQGSSYEQYF
>TRBJ2-7|-|-|TRBV13
TGTGCCAGCAGCGTCTCCTACGAGCAGTACTTC
CASSVSYEQYF
>TRBJ2-3|-|-|TRBV9
TGTGCCAGCAGCGTAGGCCCCTCCCAGGGGATGAGAACAGATACGCAGTATTTT
CASSVGPSQGMRTDTQYF
>TRBJ1-1|-|-|TRBV15
TGTGCCACCAACAGGGTACGGGGGACTGAAGCTTTCTTT
CATNRVRGTEAFF
>TRBJ1-4|-|-|TRBV18
TGTGCCAGCTCACCGCGAGATGAAAAACTGTTTTTT
CASSPRDEKLFF
>TRBJ2-1|-|TRBD1|TRBV10-3
TGTGCCAGTCGGACAGGGGCGTTCTCCTACAATGAGCAGTTCTTC
CASRTGAFSYNEQFF
>TRBJ2-7|-|TRBD1|TRBV7-6
TGTGCCAGCAGCCCCCTGACAGGGGATTCCTACGAGCAGTACTTC
CASSPLTGDSYEQYF
>TRBJ1-1|-|-|TRBV2
TGTGCCAGCAGTGGGGGGGGGAACACTGAAGCTTTCTTT
CASSGGGNTEAFF
>TRBJ2-2|-|-|TRBV9
TGTGCCAGCAGCGTACCCAGGGTCGGGTTGGACACCGGGGAGCTGTTTTTT
CASSVPRVGLDTGELFF
>TRBJ2-5|once|TRBD2|TRBV19
TGTGCCAGTAGGGGGACTAGCCGAGAGACCCAGTACTTC
CASRGTSRETQYF
>TRBJ1-6|-|TRBD1|TRBV5-6
TGTGCCAGCAGCCCGGACAGGGGAGTAAGGAATTCACCCCTCCACTTT
CASSPDRGVRNSPLHF
>TRBJ2-7|few|-|TRBV6-6
TGTGCCGCCGACTCGGGTACCTACGAGCAGTACTTC
CAADSGTYEQYF
>TRBJ2-5|-|-|TRBV11-2
TGTGCCAGCAGCTTAGGGTCAGGTGTTGGGACCCAGTACTTC
CASSLGSGVGTQYF
>TRBJ2-1|-|TRBD1|TRBV5-6
TGTGCCAGCAGCTTGGCGGACAGGAGGTCCTACAATGAGCAGTTCTTC
CASSLADRRSYNEQFF
>TRBJ2-7|-|-|TRBV25-1
TGTGCCAGCAGGACAGATACCTACGAGCAGTACTTC
CASRTDTYEQYF
>TRBJ2-3|-|-|TRBV29-1
TGCAGCGCCGGGACTAGCACAGATACGCAGTATTTT
CSAGTSTDTQYF
>TRBJ1-1|-|-|TRBV6-5
TGTGCCAGCAGTTACTGGGGGTCACTAAGCCACACTGAAGCTTTCTTT
CASSYWGSLSHTEAFF
>TRBJ1-2|-|-|TRBV6-5
TGTGCCAGCAGTTACGGTCCAATGGAGGGCTACACCTTC
CASSYGPMEGYTF
>TRBJ1-2|-|-|TRBV6-1
TGTGCCAGCAGTGAAGGAATTTGGGAGAACTATGGCTACACCTTC
CASSEGIWENYGYTF
>TRBJ2-7|-|TRBD1|TRBV6-1
TGTGCCAGCAGCGGGACAGGTAGGGGCTACGAGCAGTACTTC
CASSGTGRGYEQYF
>TRBJ2-3|-|-|TRBV9
TGTGCCAGCGGGGGCGGGTCCTTCACAGATACGCAGTATTTT
CASGGGSFTDTQYF
>TRBJ2-6|-|-|TRBV4-1
TGCGCCAGCAGCCAAGTCGGGGGTTTCAGGGGTGGGGCCAACGTCCTGACTTTC
CASSQVGGFRGGANVLTF
>TRBJ1-1|-|-|TRBV7-9
TGTGCCAGCAGCTTAGTTCTGGGGTCTGAAGCTTTCTTT
CASSLVLGSEAFF
>TRBJ1-1|-|-|TRBV4-2
TGTGCCAGCAGCCAAGACGCGGGTGAAGCTTTCTTT
CASSQDAGEAFF